These T cell receptor beta chains were read from a single sample in a study of CD8 T cells in ankylosing spondylitis. Each CDR3 protein is one row after TCRdb ran MiXCR on the 5' RACE reads. The table lists around 490,000 distinct CDR3 sequences, approximately 5.3% of them singletons. The sequenced sample consisted of blood, either unsorted or a sorted T cell fraction (not recorded which). Receptors were obtained from a male donor with ankylosing spondylitis. CDR3s leave out the opening cysteine and the closing phenylalanine or tryptophan.

CDR3 length,J gene,V gene,CDR3 protein
12,TRBJ1-4,TRBV20-1,SARGTGGYEKLF
13,TRBJ2-1,TRBV18,ASSPRSGVYNEQF
11,TRBJ2-7,TRBV4-1,ASSHAVSYEQY
12,TRBJ2-7,TRBV29-1,SVYGASGSYEQY
16,TRBJ2-7,TRBV11-2,ASSTSRDAGGLSYEQY
16,TRBJ2-1,TRBV4-3,ASSPVGTSGSLGNEQF
14,TRBJ2-7,TRBV7-3,ASSLTPLQGPYEQY
10,TRBJ2-1,TRBV7-2,ASSLVINEQF
11,TRBJ1-1,TRBV20-1,SARDVRGGEAF
13,TRBJ2-2,TRBV2,ASRGQGANTGELF
14,TRBJ2-6,TRBV19,ASSSAPISGANVLT
11,TRBJ1-5,TRBV5-5,ASSLWGDQPQH
15,TRBJ2-5,TRBV3-1,ASSPSFGRGTVETQY
13,TRBJ1-1,TRBV6-2/TRBV6-3,ASSLLGQANTEAF
14,TRBJ2-2,TRBV9,ASSAWGQGGSGELF
9,TRBJ1-2,TRBV12-3/TRBV12-4,ASSLSDSQH
16,TRBJ1-1,TRBV11-1,ASRRGGGTPEWNTEAF
13,TRBJ2-5,TRBV20-1,SANSGRDLLETQY
12,TRBJ2-3,TRBV20-1,SASRLDSTDTQY
14,TRBJ2-3,TRBV10-3,AISEGLAKITDTQY
12,TRBJ2-3,TRBV6-1,ASSARVLGDTQY
14,TRBJ1-4,TRBV18,ASSPRDVATNEKLF
13,TRBJ2-4,TRBV12-3/TRBV12-4,ASSFLGGAKNIQY
11,TRBJ2-1,TRBV5-6,ASSLFKGNEQF
13,TRBJ1-4,TRBV9,ASSVGHRVNEKLF
11,TRBJ2-1,TRBV14,ASSHKSGNEQF
14,TRBJ2-3,TRBV4-3,ASSQGRGRSTDTQY
12,TRBJ1-2,TRBV9,ASSQAGAGGGYT
13,TRBJ2-3,TRBV20-1,SAFSMRELTDTQY
13,TRBJ1-4,TRBV7-9,ASSPPDRAQEKLF
12,TRBJ2-7,TRBV7-8,ASSSRVRPYEQY
11,TRBJ2-7,TRBV18,ASSPTDSYEQY
10,TRBJ2-7,TRBV7-9,ASSFTGAEQY